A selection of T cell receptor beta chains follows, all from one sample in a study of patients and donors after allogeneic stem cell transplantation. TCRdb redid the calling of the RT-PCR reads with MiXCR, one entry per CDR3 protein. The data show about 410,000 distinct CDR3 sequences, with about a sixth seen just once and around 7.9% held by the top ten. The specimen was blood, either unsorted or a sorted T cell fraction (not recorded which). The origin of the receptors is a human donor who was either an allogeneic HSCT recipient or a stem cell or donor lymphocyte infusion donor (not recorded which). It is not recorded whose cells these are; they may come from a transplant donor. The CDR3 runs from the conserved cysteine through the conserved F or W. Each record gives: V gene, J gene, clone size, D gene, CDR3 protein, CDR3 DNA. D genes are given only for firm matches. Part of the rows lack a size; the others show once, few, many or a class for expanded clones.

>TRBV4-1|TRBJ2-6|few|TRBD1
CASSFIGTVLSGANVLTF
TGCGCCAGCAGCTTTATAGGGACAGTTTTGTCCGGGGCCAACGTCCTGACTTTC
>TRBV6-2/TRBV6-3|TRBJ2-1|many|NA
CASSESHNEQFF
TGTGCCAGCAGTGAGTCCCACAATGAGCAGTTCTTC
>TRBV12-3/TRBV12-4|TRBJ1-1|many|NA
CASSTDRLNTEAFF
TGTGCCAGCAGCACCGACAGACTGAACACTGAAGCTTTCTTT
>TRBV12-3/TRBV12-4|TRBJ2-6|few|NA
CASSFGGTGANVLTF
TGTGCCAGCAGTTTTGGGGGAACTGGGGCCAACGTCCTGACTTTC
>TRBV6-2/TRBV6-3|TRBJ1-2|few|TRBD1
CASSYSGTGRGYTF
TGTGCCAGCAGTTACTCCGGGACAGGGCGCGGCTACACCTTC
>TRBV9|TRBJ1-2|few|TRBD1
CASSVAGTVGNYGYTF
TGTGCCAGCAGCGTAGCCGGGACAGTCGGTAACTATGGCTACACCTTC
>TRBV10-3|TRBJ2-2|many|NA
CAISWQTNTGELFF
TGTGCCATCAGTTGGCAAACGAACACCGGGGAGCTGTTTTTT
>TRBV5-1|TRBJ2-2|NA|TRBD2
CASSWGLAGDNGELFF
TGCGCCAGCAGCTGGGGACTAGCGGGAGATAACGGGGAGCTGTTTTTT
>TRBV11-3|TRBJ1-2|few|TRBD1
CASSFAGTGENFYGYTF
TGTGCCAGCAGCTTCGCCGGGACAGGCGAGAACTTCTATGGCTACACCTTC
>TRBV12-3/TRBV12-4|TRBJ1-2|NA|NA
CASSFWGNYGYTF
TGTGCCAGCAGTTTCTGGGGAAACTATGGCTACACCTTC
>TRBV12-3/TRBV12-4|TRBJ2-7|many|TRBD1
CASSFGTGRGEQYF
TGTGCCAGCAGTTTTGGGACAGGGCGAGGCGAGCAGTACTTC
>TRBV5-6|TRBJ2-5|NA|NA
CASSPAGKETQYF
TGTGCCAGCAGCCCCGCAGGGAAAGAGACCCAGTACTTC
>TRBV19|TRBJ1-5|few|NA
CASSIVGDLRYQPQHF
TGTGCCAGTAGTATAGTTGGGGACTTGAGATATCAGCCCCAGCATTTT
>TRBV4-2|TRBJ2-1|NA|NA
CASRGGSSYNEQFF
TGTGCCAGCAGGGGGGGAAGCTCCTACAATGAGCAGTTCTTC
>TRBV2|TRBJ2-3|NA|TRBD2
CASQRTSETQYF
TGTGCCAGCCAACGGACTAGCGAAACGCAGTATTTT
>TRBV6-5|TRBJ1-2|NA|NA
CASSYSSGGSGYTF
TGTGCCAGCAGTTACTCTTCAGGCGGAAGTGGCTACACCTTC
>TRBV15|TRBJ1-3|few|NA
CATSRYGTKGNTIYF
TGTGCCACCAGCAGATACGGGACAAAAGGAAACACCATATATTTT
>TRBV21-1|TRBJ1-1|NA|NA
CASSESWGDTEAFF
TGTGCCAGCAGCGAAAGTTGGGGGGACACTGAAGCTTTCTTT
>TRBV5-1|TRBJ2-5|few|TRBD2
CASIMAQLAGGQETQYF
TGCGCCAGCATCATGGCCCAACTAGCGGGAGGCCAAGAGACCCAGTACTTC
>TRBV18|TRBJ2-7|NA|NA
CASSPIPGGASYEQYF
TGTGCCAGCTCACCAATCCCCGGCGGGGCTTCCTACGAGCAGTACTTC
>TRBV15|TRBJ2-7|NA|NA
CATSRDGGAPRYF
TGTGCCACCAGCAGAGATGGAGGGGCCCCCCGGTACTTC
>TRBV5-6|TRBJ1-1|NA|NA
CASSVNRGTEAFF
TGTGCCAGCAGCGTAAACAGAGGCACTGAAGCTTTCTTT
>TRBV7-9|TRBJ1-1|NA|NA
CASSQNRGEGNTEAFF
TGTGCCAGCAGCCAAAATAGGGGGGAGGGGAACACTGAAGCTTTCTTT
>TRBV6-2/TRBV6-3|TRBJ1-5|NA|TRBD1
CASSRDRGVNQPQHF
TGTGCCAGCAGTCGGGACAGGGGGGTCAATCAGCCCCAGCATTTT
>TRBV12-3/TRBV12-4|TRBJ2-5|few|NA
CASSLGSRARETQYF
TGTGCCAGCAGTTTAGGGAGCAGGGCCCGGGAGACCCAGTACTTC
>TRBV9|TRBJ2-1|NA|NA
CASSYRDHFNEQFF
TGTGCCAGCAGCTACCGGGACCACTTTAATGAGCAGTTCTTC
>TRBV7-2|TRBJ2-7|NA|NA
CASSLDGAPIYEQYF
TGTGCCAGCAGCTTAGACGGAGCCCCTATCTACGAGCAGTACTTC
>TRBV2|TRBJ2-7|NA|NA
CASMVVGKQYF
TGTGCCAGCATGGTGGTTGGTAAGCAGTACTTC
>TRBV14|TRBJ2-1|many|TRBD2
CASSQASGRSSYNEQFF
TGTGCCAGCAGCCAGGCTAGCGGGAGGAGCTCCTACAATGAGCAGTTCTTC
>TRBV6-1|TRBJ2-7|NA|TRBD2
CASMRAGAYEQYF
TGTGCCAGCATGAGGGCGGGAGCCTACGAGCAGTACTTC
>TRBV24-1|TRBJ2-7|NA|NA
CATSDPAGGVYEQYF
TGTGCCACCAGTGATCCCGCAGGGGGGGTCTACGAGCAGTACTTC
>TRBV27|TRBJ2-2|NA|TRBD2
CASSVRGAGELFF
TGTGCCAGCAGCGTGCGGGGGGCCGGGGAGCTGTTTTTT
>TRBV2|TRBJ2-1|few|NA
CASSQGGDEQFF
TGTGCCAGCAGCCAAGGTGGGGATGAGCAGTTCTTC
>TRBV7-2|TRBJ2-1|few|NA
CASSLGVWGWNEQFF
TGTGCCAGCAGCTTAGGGGTATGGGGCTGGAATGAGCAGTTCTTC
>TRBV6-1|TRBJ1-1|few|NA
CASSEQVQVATEAFF
TGTGCCAGCAGTGAACAGGTACAGGTCGCCACGGAAGCTTTCTTT
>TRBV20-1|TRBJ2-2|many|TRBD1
CSARDEAQGAGELFF
TGCAGTGCTAGAGATGAAGCCCAGGGGGCCGGGGAGCTGTTTTTT
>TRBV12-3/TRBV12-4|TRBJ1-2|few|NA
CASREAGNYGYTF
TGTGCCAGCAGGGAGGCTGGGAACTATGGCTACACCTTC
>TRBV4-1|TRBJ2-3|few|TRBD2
CASSQRREVKADTQYF
TGCGCCAGCAGCCAGCGGCGGGAGGTTAAGGCAGATACGCAGTATTTT
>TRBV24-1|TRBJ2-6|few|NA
CATSRGGANVLTF
TGTGCCACCTCCAGGGGTGGGGCCAACGTCCTGACTTTC